The clone carrying this T cell receptor (beta chain) was found a few times. Other DNA sequences from this sample encode an identical CDR3 as well. The junction had 4 bases not matched to a gene; V was cut back by 6 bases and J by 3 bases. The CDR3 consists of 13 residues. Germline-derived CDR1 and CDR2 are MDHEN and SYDVKM. This sample is drawn from a study of blood T cell repertoires in COVID-19. Overall study context: PBMCs, B-cell-depleted T cells, or T cells were the source of the cDNA or gDNA that made up the material.

Method: immunoSEQ multiplex PCR; TCRdb's copy keeps in-frame clones and lacks some. The sample has 110,000 to 150,000 clones; 70% to 90% are singletons. The rearrangement links TRBV28 to TRBJ1-1; TRBD1 matches 7 bases. The sample was PBMCs or T cells enriched from blood (not recorded which). This clonotype was obtained from a middle-aged man who had recovered from COVID-19. CDR3 residues: CASRRQGDTEAFF. Written as DNA, the CDR3 is TGTGCCAGCAGGAGACAGGGAGACACTGAAGCTTTCTTT.